This T cell receptor beta chain was sequenced in a study of blood T cell repertoires in COVID-19 (dated by TCRdb to between 2020 and 2021). Study-level background: Collaborator samples came from the United States, Italy and Spain and covered acute and convalescent phases of COVID-19. The prospective study material was composed of cDNA or gDNA derived from T cells, B-cell-depleted T cells, or PBMCs. Deeply sampled blood TCRbeta repertoires from subjects exposed to, actively infected with, or recovered from COVID-19 were included in the dataset. The repertoires were released in a freely available public database intended as a resource for research on the immune response to SARS-CoV-2. The samples were drawn from the first 160 participants of the ongoing ImmuneRACE study and from roughly 1,300 subjects provided by 6 global collaborators. Nearly every sample came with metadata listing a de-identified subject ID, COVID-19 status, age in years and sex. Where available, HLA class I and class II types were obtained from metadata supplied by the sample provider rather than from assay-based typing. Results the study describes overall, beyond this receptor: How much clinical and demographic metadata was included differed by source and by participant, and the metadata was provided uncurated.

Remarks on this clone: What antigen it recognizes has not been identified. No quality values exist for individual bases; no much larger clone is one base distant.

The immunoSEQ Assay, a bias-controlled multiplex PCR, was used to amplify TCRbeta CDR3 regions from genomic DNA. The source study handled its data this way. Nucleated cell counts per sample were estimated from amplification of reference gene primers within the assay. To quantify the absolute abundance of each unique TCRbeta CDR3 rearrangement, sequence reads were collapsed and filtered. Productive Simpson clonality was computed per sample as the square root of Simpson's diversity index over productive rearrangements. Imported from immuneACCESS, the table was reduced by TCRdb to in-frame sequences with V and J called. These copies leave out some clones; in studies compared against another copy, an unresolved V gene accounts for under half, and the cause of the remainder is not known. D and trimming were read from the DNA, whereas the V and J calls and clone size are those reported in that table. Within this sample are about 120,000 clones, with about nine tenths of them counted one time only. The ten largest clonotypes hold less than 30% of the sample.

Collaborating institutions collected whole blood in K2EDTA tubes following their own protocols. For TCRbeta analysis, collaborators shipped samples in one of three forms: frozen whole blood, isolated PBMCs, or DNA extracted from either of those sample types. The cysteine opens and the phenylalanine closes a CDR3 of 13 amino acids. CDR3 DNA only is kept here, 39 bases in frame from base 1. Taken from the germline V gene (reference sequence), the CDR1 and CDR2 loops are SEHNR and FQNEAQ. The germline ends are 11 bases apart after V is trimmed by 5 bases and J by 4 bases. The receptor chain draws on TRBV7-9 and TRBJ1-1, with TRBD1 tentatively as D gene (6 bases match). Sequenced material: peripheral blood. The origin of this receptor is a woman in her sixties or seventies with acute or convalescent COVID-19. The CDR3 reads as follows: CASSIGGGTEAFF. The DNA reads as follows: TGTGCCAGCAGCATAGGAGGGGGCACTGAAGCTTTCTTT.